The entry that follows covers one TCR beta chain sequence. Its target antigen remains unknown. Base quality data are lacking; no much larger clone is found one base away. The CDR3 regions of human TCRbeta chains were analyzed by immunosequencing. Processing in the source paper ran as follows. Repertoire TCRs were matched against a reference library of SARS-CoV-2-specific TCRs generated with the MIRA antigen-specificity platform. Breadth was defined as the fraction of unique TCRs that were SARS-CoV-2-associated, and depth was defined as the fraction of total T cells that were SARS-CoV-2-associated. Using the MIRA data, every spike-specific TCR was mapped to the spike region that the TCR reacted to and assigned to either a CD4 or a CD8 class. Log10-transformed breadth and depth values were compared by one-way ANOVA with Sidak's multiple comparisons tests. The clones in this table, taken by TCRdb from immuneACCESS, are in-frame only. Not every clone is retained; where verified, under half of the shortfall comes from an unresolved V gene, and the cause of the rest is unknown. That table furnishes V, J and clone size, whereas the DNA furnished D and trimming. The table for this sample lists roughly 100,000 clones; roughly 91% of them were counted only once. Roughly 42% of the sample comes from the top ten.

The time point label of this sample denotes: baseline before first vaccination. Vaccinee samples came from UK trials COV001 and COV002, including a single-blind randomized controlled phase 2/3 trial of AZD1222 (ChAdOx1 nCoV-19) in healthy adults. Trial participant PBMC samples were collected at day 0 and day 28 after the second dose for TCRbeta chain sequencing. A distance of 13 bases separates the germline ends of V and J, which lose 3 bases and 7 bases respectively. The germline V gene encodes CDR1 MGHRA and CDR2 YSYEKL. The CDR3 goes from the cysteine to the phenylalanine over 13 residues. Only the CDR3 portion is preserved as DNA: 39 bases, with reading frame beginning at the first base. These data come from a study of T cell responses to AZD1222 COVID-19 vaccine (dated by TCRdb to about 2021). Regarding the research as a whole: AZD1222 recipients whose second dose came at about 4 weeks and those whose second dose came at about 12 weeks were combined into one group, since spike-specific TCR depth and breadth did not differ between the two schedules. TCR sequencing was performed for roughly 250 trial participants, of whom approximately 200 were given two doses of AZD1222 and about 25 were given two doses of MenACWY control vaccine. Trial participants were enrolled by age into subgroups of 18-55, 56-69 and 70-plus years, and around 140, 26 and 57 TCR-sequenced participants, respectively, were included in these subgroups.

Summary of the overall study and its limitations: Participants were mostly white British, with more females than males. The authors suggested clonal diversity may have been underestimated. Because no day 14 peak-response samples were available, repertoires were characterized only after the peak T cell response. The whole spike protein was spanned by vaccine-associated CD4 TCRs, and dominant responses were seen in regions 160-218 and 743-854. A significant rise in spike-specific TCR breadth and depth was observed after two AZD1222 doses relative to day 0 and relative to MenACWY recipients. Reportedly, close to half of the unique spike-specific TCRs recognized epitopes lying outside the regions that are mutated in the B.1.351 and B.1.1.7 variants. Conclusions about previously exposed vaccinees are limited because only a handful of AZD1222 recipients were SARS-CoV-2 seropositive at baseline. The 56-69-year group was small, and its depth increase did not reach significance, likely because of low power.

This TCR came from an adult in good health. The chain is assembled from TRBV4-1 and TRBJ2-7, with TRBD1 perhaps the D gene, on 6 matching bases. The sequencing here drew on peripheral blood, taken on day 0 of AZD1222 vaccination. The sequence in DNA is TGCGCCAGCAGCCACCAACAGGGCCGAGAGCAGTACTTC. Its translation reads: CASSHQQGREQYF.